This section outlines one T cell receptor (beta chain) sequence together with its context. Looked up from germline, CDR1 is SEHNR and CDR2 is FQNEAQ (reference sequence). The V end was cut by 3 bases, the J end by 2 bases, with 11 bases between. This CDR3 is 15 amino acids long. This record comes from a study of blood T cell repertoires in COVID-19. Study-wide background: The United States, Italy and Spain provided the acute and convalescent COVID-19 samples. T cells, B-cell-depleted T cells, or PBMCs supplied cDNA or gDNA.

Produced via immunoSEQ multiplex PCR; TCRdb's table is partial and in-frame only. The sample yields fewer than 350,000 clones, roughly nine tenths seen once. The chain couples TRBV7-9 to TRBJ1-5; D is possibly TRBD1 (5 bases). The TCR comes from a woman in her thirties with COVID-19, enrolled during active disease. The source material was peripheral blood. In nucleotides, the CDR3 is TGTGCCAGCAGCTTCGCCGGGGGAGGCAATCAGCCCCAGCATTTT. It encodes CASSFAGGGNQPQHF.